Following are 10 T cell receptor beta chains from one sample sequenced in a study of T cells in Graves' hyperthyroidism and ophthalmopathy. TCR beta CDR3 regions were amplified from RNA. The study used the HTBI primer set for a first-round RT-PCR of the TCR CDR3. TCRdb re-derived calls from the multiplex PCR reads in MiXCR, one entry per CDR3 protein. The sample lists some 360,000 distinct CDR3 sequences; around 18% were seen once. Sequenced input: blood. The source of these receptors is a woman between 40 and 55 years old with Graves' ophthalmopathy.

V and J are TRBV28 and TRBJ2-5, with D tentatively TRBD2 (7 bases). The CDR3 is 14 residues long. The V and J ends lost 4 bases and 5 bases respectively, with 14 bases between them. CDR1 is MDHEN and CDR2 is SYDVKM in the germline V gene. In DNA form, the CDR3 reads TGTGCCAGCAGTTCGGGGGGCGCCGGGGAGACCCAGTACTTC. This gives the protein CASSSGGAGETQYF.

This clonotype was counted at least ten times. The CDR3 loop reads CASRAQTIAKNIQYF. The CDR3 DNA is TGCGCCAGCAGAGCACAGACGATAGCCAAAAACATTCAGTACTTC. V and J are TRBV10-2 and TRBJ2-4, with D unclear. The CDR3 has 15 residues. V gave up 6 bases and J gave up 0 bases, with 12 bases separating them. The germline V gene encodes CDR1 WSHSY and CDR2 SAAADI.

The sample holds a few counts of this clonotype. This chain connects TRBV6-1 to TRBJ1-2, with D possibly matching TRBD1 (5 bases). Trimming shortened V by 6 bases and J by 4 bases, and 15 bases separated the two germline ends. This CDR3 has 14 amino acids. The germline V gene encodes CDR1 MNHNS and CDR2 SASEGT. This CDR3 reads CASSEWGFFYGYTF. The CDR3 nucleotides read TGTGCCAGCAGCGAGTGGGGCTTCTTCTATGGCTACACCTTC.

At least ten counts were recorded for this clonotype. V usage is TRBV29-1 and J usage is TRBJ2-4; 13 nucleotides match TRBD2. The CDR3 spans 13 residues. Per germline, CDR1 SQVTM and CDR2 ANQGSEA. The junction had 1 base not matched to a gene; V was cut back by 4 bases and J by 7 bases. The CDR3: CSVGTSGSNIQYF. CDR3 coding DNA: TGCAGCGTTGGGACTAGCGGGAGTAACATTCAGTACTTC.

In this sample, this clonotype turned up many times. This rearrangement joins TRBV30 to TRBJ1-1; no clear D gene. Trimming pared 2 bases from V and 1 base from J, leaving 8 bases between. The CDR3 length is 13 residues. Germline V gives CDR1 GTSNPN, CDR2 SVGIG (reference sequence). CDR3 sequence reads: CAWSSDENTEAFF. The CDR3 DNA reads as TGTGCCTGGAGTAGCGACGAGAACACTGAAGCTTTCTTT.

This clonotype was detected ten times or more. This sequence joins TRBV27 and TRBJ1-5, with D unclear. Trimming left V 3 bases short and J 3 bases short, with 9 bases between. The germline gives CDR1 MNHEY, CDR2 SMNVEV (reference sequence). This CDR3 is 14 amino acids long. Here the CDR3 reads CASSFGSANQPQHF. Here the CDR3 DNA reads TGTGCCAGCAGTTTTGGTTCGGCCAATCAGCCCCAGCATTTT.

This clonotype has more than one count but fewer than ten. The rearrangement joins TRBV27 to TRBJ2-5, with TRBD2 as a possible D gene (6 bases). CDR3 length: 13 amino acids. The V end lost 3 bases, the J end lost 6 bases, and 11 bases lay between the germline ends. Per germline, CDR1 MNHEY and CDR2 SMNVEV (reference sequence). The CDR3 coding sequence is TGTGCCAGCAGTTTGCGCGGGGAGCAGACCCAGTACTTC. This translates into CASSLRGEQTQYF.

This clonotype was detected many times. This chain connects TRBV28 to TRBJ2-5; 10 bases fit TRBD2. The V gene end was trimmed by 5 bases and the J gene end by 4 bases; junction bases not matched to a gene: 7. CDR1 is MDHEN, CDR2 SYDVKM, per germline. This CDR3 spans 15 amino acids. The CDR3 coding sequence is TGTGCCAGCAGTCTATCTAGCGGGAGCGGAGAGACCCAGTACTTC. Its translation is CASSLSSGSGETQYF.

This clonotype was seen many times. V and J are TRBV28 and TRBJ1-1; D unresolved. Trimming cost V 6 bases and J 7 bases, with 15 bases left between them. Germline CDR1 is MDHEN and CDR2 is SYDVKM. The CDR3 covers 13 residues. The CDR3 here is CASSGRPPHEAFF. The CDR3 DNA reads TGTGCCAGCAGCGGCCGACCCCCGCATGAAGCTTTCTTT.

This clonotype has a count of ten or more. The chain carries TRBV20-1 and TRBJ2-5; 8 nucleotides line up with TRBD2. The CDR3 length is 15 residues. Trimming took 0 bases from V and 4 from J; bases not matched to a gene: 7. Germline V gene data show CDR1 as DFQATT and CDR2 as SNEGSKA (reference sequence). Here the CDR3 reads CSARDRVLAGETQYF. CDR3 in DNA: TGCAGTGCTAGAGATAGGGTTCTAGCGGGAGAGACCCAGTACTTC.